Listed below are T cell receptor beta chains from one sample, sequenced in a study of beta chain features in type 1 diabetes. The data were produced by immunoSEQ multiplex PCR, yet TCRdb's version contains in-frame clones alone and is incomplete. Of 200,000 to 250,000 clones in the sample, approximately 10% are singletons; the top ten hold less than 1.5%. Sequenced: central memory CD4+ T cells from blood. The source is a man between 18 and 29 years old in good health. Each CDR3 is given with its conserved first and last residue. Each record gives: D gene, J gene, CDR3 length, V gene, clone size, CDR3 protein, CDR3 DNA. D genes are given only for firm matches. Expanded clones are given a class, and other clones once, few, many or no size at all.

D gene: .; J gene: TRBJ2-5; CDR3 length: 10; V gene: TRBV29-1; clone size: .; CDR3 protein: CSVEVETQYF; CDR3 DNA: TGCAGCGTTGAGGTGGAGACCCAGTACTTC
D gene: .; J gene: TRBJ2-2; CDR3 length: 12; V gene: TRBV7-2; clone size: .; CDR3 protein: CASSLLRGELFF; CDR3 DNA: TGTGCCAGCAGCCTCCTCCGGGGGGAGCTGTTTTTT
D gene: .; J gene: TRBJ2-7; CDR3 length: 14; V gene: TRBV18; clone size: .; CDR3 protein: CASSSRTVPYEQYF; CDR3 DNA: TGTGCCAGCTCCTCGAGGACGGTGCCCTACGAGCAGTACTTC
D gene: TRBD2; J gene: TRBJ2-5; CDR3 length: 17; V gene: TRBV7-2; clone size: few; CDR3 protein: CASSLQGTSGYQETQYF; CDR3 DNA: TGTGCCAGCAGCTTACAAGGGACTAGCGGATACCAAGAGACCCAGTACTTC
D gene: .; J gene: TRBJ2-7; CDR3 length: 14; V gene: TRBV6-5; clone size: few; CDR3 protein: CASSYGPAIYEQYF; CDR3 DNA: TGTGCCAGCAGTTACGGTCCTGCTATCTACGAGCAGTACTTC
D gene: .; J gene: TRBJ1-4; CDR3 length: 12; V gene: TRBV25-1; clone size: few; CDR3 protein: CASSSKNEKLFF; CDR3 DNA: TGTGCCAGCAGTTCCAAGAATGAAAAACTGTTTTTT
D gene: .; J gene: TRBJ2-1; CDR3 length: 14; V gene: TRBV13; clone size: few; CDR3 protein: CASSAWGTYNEQFF; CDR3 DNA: TGTGCCAGCAGCGCTTGGGGAACCTACAATGAGCAGTTCTTC
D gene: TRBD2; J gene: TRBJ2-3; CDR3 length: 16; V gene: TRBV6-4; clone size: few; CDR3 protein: CASSPSGGNSTDTQYF; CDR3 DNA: TGTGCCAGCAGTCCTAGCGGGGGAAACAGCACAGATACGCAGTATTTT
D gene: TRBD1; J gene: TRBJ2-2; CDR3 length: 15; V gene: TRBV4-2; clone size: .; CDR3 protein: CASSLVGQRSGELFF; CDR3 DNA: TGTGCCAGCAGCTTGGTGGGACAGCGGTCCGGGGAGCTGTTTTTT
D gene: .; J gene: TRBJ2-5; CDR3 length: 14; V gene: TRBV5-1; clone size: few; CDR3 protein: CASSLLWGPWDQYF; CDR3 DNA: TGCGCCAGCAGCTTGTTATGGGGGCCTTGGGACCAGTACTTC
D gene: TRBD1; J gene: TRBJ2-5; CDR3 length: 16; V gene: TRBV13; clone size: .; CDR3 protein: CASKPHPGQGQETQYF; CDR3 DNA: TGTGCCAGCAAACCGCATCCGGGACAGGGGCAAGAGACCCAGTACTTC
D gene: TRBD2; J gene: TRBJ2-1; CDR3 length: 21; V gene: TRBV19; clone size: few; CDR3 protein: CASRSFLGGTGSGSSYNEQFF; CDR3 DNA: TGTGCCAGTAGGTCTTTTCTTGGAGGGACGGGTAGCGGGAGCTCCTACAATGAGCAGTTCTTC
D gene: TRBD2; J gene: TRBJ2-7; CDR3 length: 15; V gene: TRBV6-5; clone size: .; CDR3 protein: CASRLAGGISYEQYF; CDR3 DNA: TGTGCCAGCAGACTAGCGGGAGGGATCTCCTACGAGCAGTACTTC
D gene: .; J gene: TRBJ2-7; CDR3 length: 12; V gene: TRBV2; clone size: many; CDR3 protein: CASSEQTYEQYF; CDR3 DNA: TGTGCCAGCAGTGAACAGACATACGAGCAGTACTTC
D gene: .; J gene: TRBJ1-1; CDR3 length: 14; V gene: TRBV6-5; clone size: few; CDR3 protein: CASRTTWTDTEAFF; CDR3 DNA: TGTGCCAGCAGGACAACCTGGACAGACACTGAAGCTTTCTTT
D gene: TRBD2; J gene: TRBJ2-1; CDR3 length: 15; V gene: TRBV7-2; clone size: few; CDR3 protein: CASSTSSGSGDEQFF; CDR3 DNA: TGTGCCAGCAGCACATCTAGCGGGAGTGGAGATGAGCAGTTCTTC
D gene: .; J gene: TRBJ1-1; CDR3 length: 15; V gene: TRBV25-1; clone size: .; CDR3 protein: CASSEFSAQNTEAFF; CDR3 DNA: TGTGCCAGCAGTGAATTTAGCGCCCAGAACACTGAAGCTTTCTTT
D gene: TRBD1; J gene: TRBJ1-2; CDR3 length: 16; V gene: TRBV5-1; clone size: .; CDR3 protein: CASRSGQVLSRYGYTF; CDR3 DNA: TGCGCCAGCAGATCGGGACAGGTCCTTAGTAGATATGGCTACACCTTC
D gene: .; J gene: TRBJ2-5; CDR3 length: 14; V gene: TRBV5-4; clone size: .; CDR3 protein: CASSSQILQETQYF; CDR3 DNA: TGTGCCAGCAGCTCGCAGATACTTCAAGAGACCCAGTACTTC
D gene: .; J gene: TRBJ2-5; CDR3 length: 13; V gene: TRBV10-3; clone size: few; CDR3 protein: CAISAIEQETQYF; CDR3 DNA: TGTGCCATCAGTGCGATAGAACAAGAGACCCAGTACTTC
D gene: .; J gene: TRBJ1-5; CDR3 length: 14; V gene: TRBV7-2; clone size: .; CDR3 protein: CASSPSQGNQPQHF; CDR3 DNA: TGTGCCAGCAGCCCAAGCCAGGGCAATCAGCCCCAGCATTTT
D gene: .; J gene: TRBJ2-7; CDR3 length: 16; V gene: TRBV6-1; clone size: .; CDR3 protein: CASSEALRGGPYEQYF; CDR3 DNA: TGTGCCAGCAGTGAAGCGCTTCGAGGGGGGCCCTACGAGCAGTACTTC
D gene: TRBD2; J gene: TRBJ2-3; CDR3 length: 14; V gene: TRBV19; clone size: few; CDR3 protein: CASTGTSGTDTQYF; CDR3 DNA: TGTGCCAGTACCGGGACTAGCGGTACAGATACGCAGTATTTT
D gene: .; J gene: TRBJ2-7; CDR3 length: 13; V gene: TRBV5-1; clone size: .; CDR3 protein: CASSFTVSYEQYF; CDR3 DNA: TGCGCCAGCAGCTTTACAGTCTCCTACGAGCAGTACTTC
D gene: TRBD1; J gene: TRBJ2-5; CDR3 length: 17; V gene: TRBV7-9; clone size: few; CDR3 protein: CASSHRGQGSTKETQYF; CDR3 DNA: TGTGCCAGCAGCCACAGGGGACAGGGGAGTACTAAGGAGACCCAGTACTTC
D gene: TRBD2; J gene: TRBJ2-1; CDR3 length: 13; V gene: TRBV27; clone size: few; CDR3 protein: CASSLSGLGTSVF; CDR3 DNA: TGTGCCAGCAGTTTATCGGGGCTAGGGACTAGCGTCTTC
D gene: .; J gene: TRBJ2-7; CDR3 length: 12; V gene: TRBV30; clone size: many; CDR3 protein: CAWGNQLREQYF; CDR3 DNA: TGTGCCTGGGGTAACCAGCTCCGCGAGCAGTACTTC
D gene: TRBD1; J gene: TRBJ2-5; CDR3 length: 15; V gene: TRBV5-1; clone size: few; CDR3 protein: CASSLEEGAGETQYF; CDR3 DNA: TGCGCCAGCAGCTTGGAAGAGGGGGCAGGGGAGACCCAGTACTTC
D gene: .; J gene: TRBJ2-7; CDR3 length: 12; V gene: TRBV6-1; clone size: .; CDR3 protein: CASSRESYEQYF; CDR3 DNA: TGTGCCAGCAGCAGGGAGAGCTACGAGCAGTACTTC
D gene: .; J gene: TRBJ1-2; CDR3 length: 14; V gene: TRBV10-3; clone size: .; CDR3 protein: CAISEIQDAYGYTF; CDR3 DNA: TGTGCCATCAGTGAGATACAGGACGCCTATGGCTACACCTTC
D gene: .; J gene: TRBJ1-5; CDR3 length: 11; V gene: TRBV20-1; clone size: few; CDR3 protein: CSASNNQPQHF; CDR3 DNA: TGCAGTGCTAGCAATAATCAGCCCCAGCATTTT
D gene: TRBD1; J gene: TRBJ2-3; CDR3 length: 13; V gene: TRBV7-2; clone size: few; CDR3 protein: CASARGLADTQYF; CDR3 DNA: TGTGCCAGCGCGAGGGGGCTAGCTGATACGCAGTATTTT
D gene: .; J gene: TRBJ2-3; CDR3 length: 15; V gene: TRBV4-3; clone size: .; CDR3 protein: CASSQDTGVGDTQYF; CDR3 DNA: TGCGCCAGCAGCCAAGATACGGGAGTGGGGGATACGCAGTATTTT
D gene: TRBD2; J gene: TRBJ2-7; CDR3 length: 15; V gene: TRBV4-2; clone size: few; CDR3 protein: CASSQPGLADYEQYF; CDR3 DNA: TGTGCCAGCAGCCAACCGGGACTAGCTGACTACGAGCAGTACTTC
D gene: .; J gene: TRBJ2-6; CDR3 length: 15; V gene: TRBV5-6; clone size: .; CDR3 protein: CASSLGLSGANVLTF; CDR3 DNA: TGTGCCAGCAGCTTGGGGCTCTCTGGGGCCAACGTCCTGACTTTC
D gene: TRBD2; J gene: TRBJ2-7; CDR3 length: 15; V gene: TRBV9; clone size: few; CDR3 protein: CASSAGLAASYEQYF; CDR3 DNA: TGTGCCAGCAGCGCGGGACTAGCGGCCTCCTACGAGCAGTACTTC